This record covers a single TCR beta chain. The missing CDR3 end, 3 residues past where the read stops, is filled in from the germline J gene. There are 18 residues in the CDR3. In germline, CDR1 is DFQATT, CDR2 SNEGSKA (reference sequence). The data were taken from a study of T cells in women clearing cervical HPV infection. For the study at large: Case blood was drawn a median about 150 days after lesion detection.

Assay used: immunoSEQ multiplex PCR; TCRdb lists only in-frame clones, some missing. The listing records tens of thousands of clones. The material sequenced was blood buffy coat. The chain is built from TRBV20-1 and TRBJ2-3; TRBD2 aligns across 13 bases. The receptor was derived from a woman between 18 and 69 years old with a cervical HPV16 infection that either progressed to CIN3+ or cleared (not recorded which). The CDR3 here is CSARDPRERLAGGKAQYF. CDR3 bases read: TGCAGTGCTAGAGATCCACGGGAAAGACTAGCGGGGGGTAAAGCG.